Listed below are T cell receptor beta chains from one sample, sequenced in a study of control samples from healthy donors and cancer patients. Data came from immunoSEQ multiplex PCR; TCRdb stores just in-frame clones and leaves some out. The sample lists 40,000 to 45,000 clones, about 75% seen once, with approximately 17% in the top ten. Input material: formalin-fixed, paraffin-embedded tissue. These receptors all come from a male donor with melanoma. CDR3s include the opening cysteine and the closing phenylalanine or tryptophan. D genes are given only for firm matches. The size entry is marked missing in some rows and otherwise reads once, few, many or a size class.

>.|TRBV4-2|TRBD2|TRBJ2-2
TGTGCCAGCAGCCAACCGGGACTAGCCGCAGGCACCGGGGAGCTGTTTTTT
CASSQPGLAAGTGELFF
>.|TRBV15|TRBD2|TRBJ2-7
TGTGCCACCAGCCCTCAACTAGCGGGAGACGAGCAGTACTTC
CATSPQLAGDEQYF
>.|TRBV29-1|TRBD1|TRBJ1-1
TGCAGCGCCGAAGCGACAGGGCGGGGCACTGAAGCTTTCTTT
CSAEATGRGTEAFF
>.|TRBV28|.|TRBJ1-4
TGTGCCAGCAGTTCCGATCTATCAGGGGAACAGGAAAAACTGTTTTTT
CASSSDLSGEQEKLFF
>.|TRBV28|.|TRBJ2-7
TGTGCCAGCAGTTCCCCCGCCCGGATCTACGAGCAGTACTTC
CASSSPARIYEQYF
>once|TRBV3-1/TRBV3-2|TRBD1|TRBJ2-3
TGTGCCAGCAGCCCGACAGGGGAAACAGATACGCAGTATTTT
CASSPTGETDTQYF
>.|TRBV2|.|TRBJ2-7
TGTGCCAGCACCAGAGGGCCCTTTTACGAGCAGTACTTC
CASTRGPFYEQYF
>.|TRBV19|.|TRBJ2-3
TGTGCCGCCATGGGGCCCACAGATACGCAGTATTTT
CAAMGPTDTQYF
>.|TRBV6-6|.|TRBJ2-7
TGTGCCAGCAGGCAGTCGCAGGGCTACGAGCAGTACTTC
CASRQSQGYEQYF
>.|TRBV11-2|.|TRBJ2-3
TGTGCCAGCAGCTTACACGTTCTTAGCACAGATACGCAGTATTTT
CASSLHVLSTDTQYF
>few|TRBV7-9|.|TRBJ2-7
TGTGCCAGCAGCTTCGGCCTCATATCCAGCGGAACCTACGAGCAGTACTTC
CASSFGLISSGTYEQYF
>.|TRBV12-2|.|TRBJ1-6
TGTGCAAGTCGCTTAGGACAGGGGGATTCACCCCTCCACTTT
CASRLGQGDSPLHF
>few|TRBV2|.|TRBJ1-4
TGTGCCAGCAGTGTTAACAGTGAAAAACTGTTTTTT
CASSVNSEKLFF
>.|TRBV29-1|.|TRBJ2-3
TGCAGCGTATCTCCTAGCGCCCTGAGGGATACGCAGTATTTT
CSVSPSALRDTQYF
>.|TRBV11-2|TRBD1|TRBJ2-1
TGTGCCAGCAGCTTAGATCTCGGACAGGGAGCGAATGAGCAGTTCTTC
CASSLDLGQGANEQFF
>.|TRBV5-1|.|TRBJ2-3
TGCGCCAGCAGCTTCCAGGTTGGAGATACGCAGTATTTT
CASSFQVGDTQYF
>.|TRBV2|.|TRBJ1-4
TGTGCCAGCAGGGACAGCCTTAATGAAAAACTGTTTTTT
CASRDSLNEKLFF
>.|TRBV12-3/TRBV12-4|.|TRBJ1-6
TGTGCCAGCAGTACAAGGAATTCACCCCTCCACTTT
CASSTRNSPLHF
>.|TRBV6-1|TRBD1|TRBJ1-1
TGTGCCAGCAGTGCCCAGGGGGCGTTTGGCACTGAAGCTTTCTTT
CASSAQGAFGTEAFF
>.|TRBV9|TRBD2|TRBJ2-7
TGTGCCAGCAGCTCCCGAGTAGCGGGAGTTCCGTACTTC
CASSSRVAGVPYF
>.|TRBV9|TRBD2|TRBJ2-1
TGTGCCAGCAGCGTAGATAGACTAGCGGGAGATGAGCAGTTCTTC
CASSVDRLAGDEQFF
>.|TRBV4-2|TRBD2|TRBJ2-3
TGTGTCAGCAGCCAGTACCTACCGGGACTAGCGGGAGATACGCAGTATTTT
CVSSQYLPGLAGDTQYF
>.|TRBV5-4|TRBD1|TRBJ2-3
TGTGCCAGCAGCTTGGGCCTAACAGGGGGCGAAGATACGCAGTATTTT
CASSLGLTGGEDTQYF
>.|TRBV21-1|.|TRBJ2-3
TGTGCCAGCAGCCCGGAGGAACTAGCGGGTTCTCGCACAGATACGCAGTATTTT
CASSPEELAGSRTDTQYF